Listed below are T cell receptor beta chains from one sample, sequenced in a study of blood T cell repertoires in COVID-19. Only in-frame clones appear in the TCRdb table, and some are missing; sequencing was by immunoSEQ multiplex PCR. The sample shows fewer than 55,000 clones, over 85% of them seen only once. The sample comprised peripheral blood. All receptors come from a man aged 80 or over with active or convalescent COVID-19. Each CDR3 is given with its conserved first and last residue. A D gene is named only where the DNA matches it firmly. Expanded clones are given a class, and other clones once, few, many or no size at all.

V	D	size	J	CDR3	DNA
TRBV27	-	-	TRBJ2-5	CASSLLLNHRGGLETQYF	TGTGCCAGCAGTTTACTCCTAAACCACAGGGGAGGCTTGGAGACCCAGTACTTC
TRBV28	TRBD2	-	TRBJ2-7	CASSWTSGPSYEQYF	TGTGCCAGCAGTTGGACTAGCGGTCCCTCCTACGAGCAGTACTTC
TRBV7-8	TRBD1	-	TRBJ1-6	CASSAGQNNSPLHF	TGTGCCAGCAGCGCGGGACAGAATAATTCACCCCTCCACTTT
TRBV28	TRBD2	-	TRBJ2-7	CASGGAGGHYEQYF	TGTGCCAGCGGTGGGGCGGGAGGACATTACGAGCAGTACTTC
TRBV19	-	-	TRBJ1-1	CASSMGMGGEAFF	TGTGCCAGTAGTATGGGCATGGGGGGGGAAGCTTTCTTT
TRBV9	TRBD1	-	TRBJ1-6	CASSVGQGMWGSPLHF	TGTGCCAGCAGCGTAGGACAGGGGATGTGGGGTTCACCCCTCCACTTT
TRBV4-3	-	-	TRBJ2-3	CASSQDPLGGTDTQYF	TGCGCCAGCAGCCAAGACCCCCTAGGGGGCACAGATACGCAGTATTTT
TRBV19	-	-	TRBJ1-5	CASSMAFGQGQNQPQHF	TGTGCCAGTAGTATGGCGTTTGGGCAGGGCCAGAATCAGCCCCAGCATTTT
TRBV6-2/TRBV6-3	-	-	TRBJ2-4	CASSQPGAKNIQYF	TGTGCCAGCAGTCAACCGGGAGCCAAAAACATTCAGTACTTC
TRBV5-1	-	-	TRBJ2-7	CASSWGGTRTGGSYEQYF	TGCGCCAGCAGCTGGGGCGGGACACGGACGGGAGGCTCCTACGAGCAGTACTTC
TRBV4-3	-	-	TRBJ2-1	CASSQDFLDEQFF	TGCGCCAGCAGCCAAGATTTTCTAGATGAGCAGTTCTTC
TRBV9	TRBD1	few	TRBJ1-3	CASSALAGQSSGNTIYF	TGTGCCAGCAGCGCCCTGGCGGGACAGTCCTCTGGAAACACCATATATTTT
TRBV7-2	TRBD1	-	TRBJ1-2	CASRLGTGGSGYTF	TGTGCCAGCCGCCTCGGGACAGGGGGCAGTGGCTACACCTTC
TRBV5-4	TRBD2	-	TRBJ2-7	CASSSLAGSYEQYF	TGTGCCAGCAGTTCCCTAGCGGGGTCCTACGAGCAGTACTTC
TRBV11-3	-	few	TRBJ1-1	CASSSQGNTEAFF	TGTGCCAGCAGCTCGCAGGGTAACACTGAAGCTTTCTTT
TRBV6-4	TRBD2	-	TRBJ2-2	CAGPNGLAGGRNTGELFF	TGTGCCGGCCCGAACGGGCTAGCGGGGGGCCGGAACACCGGGGAGCTGTTTTTT